Included here is one TCR beta chain sequence, with context. The antigen is undetermined. The CDR3 does not close with the conserved phenylalanine or tryptophan, likely indicating a read error. The limits of the CDR3 on the DNA are not certain, so only TCRdb's listed CDR3 is given. This sample is drawn from a study of molecular identifiers for immune sequencing clone quantification. Study results and limitations: Reports indicate spiked Jurkat TCR RNA from one cell could be found among about 1 million naive cells.

Listed TCR primers, together with previously described methods, were used for the bulk TCR libraries. TCRdb independently ran MiXCR on the PCR reads; one entry per CDR3 protein. The sample carries over 600,000 distinct CDR3 sequences, less than 20% recorded once. With RNA at 10%, 30% or 50%, naive CD8 libraries came from around 18,000 to 910,000 sorted cells. Based on a CD8+CD4-CCR7+CD45RA+ profile, naive CD8 T cells were sorted. The germline V gene encodes CDR1 DFQATT and CDR2 SNEGSKA (reference sequence). The CDR3 region is 13 residues in length, termini included. V is TRBV20-1 and J is TRBJ2-7; TRBD1 is the table's D call, not checked against the DNA. Input material: naive CD8+ T cells from blood, with Jurkat cell RNA spiked in. The subset here: FACS-sorted CD8+CD4-CCR7+CD45RA+ naive T cells. The receptor was derived from a human donor in good health. Some libraries in this study had Jurkat cell RNA spiked in. The CDR3 sequence is CSARDPLGPVECS.